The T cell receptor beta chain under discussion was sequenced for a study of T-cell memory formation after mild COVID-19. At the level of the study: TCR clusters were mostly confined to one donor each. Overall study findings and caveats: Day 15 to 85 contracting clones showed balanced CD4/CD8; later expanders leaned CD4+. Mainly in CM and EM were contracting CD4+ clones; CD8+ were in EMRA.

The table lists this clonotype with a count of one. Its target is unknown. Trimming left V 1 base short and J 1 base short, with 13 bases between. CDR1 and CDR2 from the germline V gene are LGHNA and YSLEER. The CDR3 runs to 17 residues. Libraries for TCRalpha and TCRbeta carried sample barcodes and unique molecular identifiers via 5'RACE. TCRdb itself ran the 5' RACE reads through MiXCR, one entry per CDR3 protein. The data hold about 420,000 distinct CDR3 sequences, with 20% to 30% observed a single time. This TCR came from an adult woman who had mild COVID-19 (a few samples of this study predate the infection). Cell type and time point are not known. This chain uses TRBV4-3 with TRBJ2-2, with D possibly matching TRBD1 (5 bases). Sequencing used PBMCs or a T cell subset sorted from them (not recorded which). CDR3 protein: CASSQVPAGRNTGELFF. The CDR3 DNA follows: TGCGCCAGCAGCCAAGTTCCGGCAGGGCGGAACACCGGGGAGCTGTTTTTT.